The subject of this entry is one TCR beta chain. What it binds is not known. The data derive from a study of shared clonotypes between healthy human individuals. Whole-study findings and limits: Some naive CD4 clonotypes, 4% to 6%, turned up in common across a handful of donors. Incompleteness in sorted-subset sequencing, despite large depth, was shown by rarefaction. The genetic and exposure-history diversity represented was limited by few donors.

TCRdb's table, derived via immunoSEQ multiplex PCR, lists solely in-frame clones and lacks some. The table lists over 1.4 million clones, roughly 96% of them singletons. CDR1 is SEHNR and CDR2 is FQNEAQ in the germline V gene (reference sequence). The CDR3 is 13 residues long. Trimming pared 5 bases from V and 11 bases from J, leaving 18 bases between. The TCR was taken from a man aged 25-45 years in good health. The chain has TRBV7-9 and TRBJ2-5, with D uncertain. The sample taken for sequencing was naive CD4+ T cells sorted from blood. This sample's subset: CD45RA+ positively selected. In DNA form, the CDR3 reads TGTGCCAGCAGCCGCAGTGGGCTGTCGGAGCAGTACTTC. The encoded protein is CASSRSGLSEQYF.